This T cell receptor beta chain was captured by sequencing in a study of cytomegalovirus exposure and HLA in healthy donors. A multiplex PCR was run with 60 Vbeta primers and 13 Jbeta primers. Produced via immunoSEQ multiplex PCR; TCRdb's table is partial and in-frame only. The table lists approximately 90,000 clones, roughly 85% of them singletons, with 7% to 8.5% in the top ten. Germline lookup yields CDR1 SGHVS and CDR2 FNYEAQ. The trim removed 1 base at V and 2 bases at J, leaving 6 bases unmatched. The CDR3 is 17 residues long. The sequencing sample was made of PBMCs. This sequence originates from a man in his forties in good health and CMV-seropositive. The chain uses TRBV7-6 and TRBJ2-5; 11 nucleotides align to TRBD1. As DNA, the CDR3 is TGTGCCAGCAGCTTAGGGGTAGGGACAGGGGGACAAGAGACCCAGTACTTC. Residues: CASSLGVGTGGQETQYF.